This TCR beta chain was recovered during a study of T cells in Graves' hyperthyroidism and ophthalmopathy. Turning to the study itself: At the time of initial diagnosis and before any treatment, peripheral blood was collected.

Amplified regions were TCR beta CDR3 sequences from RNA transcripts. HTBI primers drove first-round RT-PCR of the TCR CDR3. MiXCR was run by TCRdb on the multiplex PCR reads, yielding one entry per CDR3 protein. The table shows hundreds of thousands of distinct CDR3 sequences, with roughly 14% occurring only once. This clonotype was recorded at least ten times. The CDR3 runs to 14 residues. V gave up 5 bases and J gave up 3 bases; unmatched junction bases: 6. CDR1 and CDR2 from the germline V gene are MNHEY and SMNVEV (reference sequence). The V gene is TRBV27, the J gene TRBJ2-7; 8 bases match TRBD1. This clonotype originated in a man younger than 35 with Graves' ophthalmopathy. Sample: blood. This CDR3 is CASSVGTGNYEQYF. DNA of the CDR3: TGTGCCAGCAGTGTAGGGACAGGAAACTACGAGCAGTACTTC.